The clone carrying this TCR beta chain was detected once. This sample was included in a study of blood T cell repertoires in COVID-19. Produced via immunoSEQ multiplex PCR; TCRdb's table is partial and in-frame only. The data hold about 70,000 clones, with just over 85% observed a single time. Germline loops: CDR1 SGHAT, CDR2 FQNNGV. The CDR3 is made up of 15 amino acids. V was trimmed by 1 base and J by 1 base, leaving 10 bases between them. This receptor was identified in a woman aged 60-75 years with acute or convalescent COVID-19. This rearrangement joins TRBV11-2 to TRBJ2-5; weak D call: TRBD2 (5 bases). The sequenced material came from peripheral blood. CDR3 sequence (DNA): TGTGCCAGCAGCTTAGGTGGGAGTTCCCAAGAGACCCAGTACTTC. The encoded protein is CASSLGGSSQETQYF.